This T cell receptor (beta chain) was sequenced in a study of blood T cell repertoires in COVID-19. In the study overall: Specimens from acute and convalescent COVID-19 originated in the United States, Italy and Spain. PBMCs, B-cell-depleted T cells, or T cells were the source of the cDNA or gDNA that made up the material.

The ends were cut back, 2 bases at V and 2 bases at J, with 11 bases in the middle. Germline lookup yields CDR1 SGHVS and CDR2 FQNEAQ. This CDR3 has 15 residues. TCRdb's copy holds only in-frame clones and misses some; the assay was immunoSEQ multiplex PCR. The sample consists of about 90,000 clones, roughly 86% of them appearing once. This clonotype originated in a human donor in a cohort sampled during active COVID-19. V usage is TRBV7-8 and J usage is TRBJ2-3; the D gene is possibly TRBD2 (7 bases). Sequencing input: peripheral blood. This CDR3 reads CASSLTRGPTDTQYF. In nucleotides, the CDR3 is TGTGCCAGCAGCTTAACGCGGGGGCCCACAGATACGCAGTATTTT. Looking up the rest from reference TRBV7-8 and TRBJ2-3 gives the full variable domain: GAGVSQSPRYKVAKRGQDVALRCDPISGHVSLFWYQQALGQGPEFLTYFQNEAQLDKSGLPSDRFFAERPEGSVSTLKIQRTQQEDSAVYLCASSLTRGPTDTQYFGPGTRLTVL.